The entry that follows covers one TCR beta chain sequence. The antigen remains unidentified. Arm-PCR of CDR3 regions and iRepertoire HTBI primers were used to build TCR beta libraries. TCRdb fed the multiplex PCR reads into MiXCR, producing one record per CDR3 protein. This table holds some 470,000 distinct CDR3 sequences, 20% to 25% found once. V was clipped by 5 bases and J by 0 bases, with 13 bases between them. This CDR3 has 15 amino acids. Germline CDR1 MDHEN, CDR2 SYDVKM. The data belong to a study of regulatory T cells in long-lasting Graves disease. Study conclusions and caveats: When disease was persistent, TRBV28, TRBJ1-2 and TRBJ2-5 were the favored segments.

The time point was: persistent/refractory GD, antithyroid drugs over 5 years with positive TRAb. After RNA was extracted from PBMCs, the TCR library was made from it. This specimen consisted of peripheral blood mononuclear cells (PBMCs), obtained when the disease was refractory, from a patient treated with antithyroid drugs. The source is a female donor with Graves disease. The V call is TRBV28, the J call TRBJ2-5; D is unresolved. The CDR3 loop is CASSPPARYQETQYF. In DNA, the CDR3 is TGTGCCAGCAGTCCGCCGGCGCGGTACCAAGAGACCCAGTACTTC.